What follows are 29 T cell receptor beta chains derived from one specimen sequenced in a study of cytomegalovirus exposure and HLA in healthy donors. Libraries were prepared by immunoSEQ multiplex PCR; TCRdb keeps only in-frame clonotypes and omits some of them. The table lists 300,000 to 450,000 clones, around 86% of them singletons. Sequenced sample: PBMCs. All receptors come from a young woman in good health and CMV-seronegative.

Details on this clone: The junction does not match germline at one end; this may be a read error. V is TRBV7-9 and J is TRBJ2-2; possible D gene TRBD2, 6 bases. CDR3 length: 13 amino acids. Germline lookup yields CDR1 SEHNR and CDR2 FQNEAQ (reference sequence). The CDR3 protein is CASSLEQGRRDLF. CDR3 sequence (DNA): TGTGCCAGCAGCTTAGAGCAGGGACGGCGGGATCTTTTT.

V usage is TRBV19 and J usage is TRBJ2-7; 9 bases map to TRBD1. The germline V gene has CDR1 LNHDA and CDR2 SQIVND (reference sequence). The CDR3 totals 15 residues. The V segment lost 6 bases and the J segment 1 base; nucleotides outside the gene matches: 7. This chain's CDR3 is CASSDPGQGSYEQYF. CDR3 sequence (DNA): TGTGCCAGTAGCGACCCGGGACAGGGTTCCTACGAGCAGTACTTC.

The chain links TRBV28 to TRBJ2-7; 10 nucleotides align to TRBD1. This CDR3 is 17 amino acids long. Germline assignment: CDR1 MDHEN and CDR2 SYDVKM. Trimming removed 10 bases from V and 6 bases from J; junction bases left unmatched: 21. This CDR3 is CATNRDRGRTSGREQYF. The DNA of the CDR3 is TGTGCCACTAACCGGGACAGGGGCAGAACGAGCGGACGCGAGCAGTACTTC.

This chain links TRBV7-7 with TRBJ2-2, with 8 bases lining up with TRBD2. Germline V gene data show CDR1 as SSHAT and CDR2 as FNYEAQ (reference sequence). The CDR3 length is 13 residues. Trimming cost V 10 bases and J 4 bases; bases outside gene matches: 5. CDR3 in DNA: TGTGCCATCGGTGGGACTAGCACCGGGGAGCTGTTTTTT. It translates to CAIGGTSTGELFF.

The CDR3 is CASSAPGHQETQYF. In DNA, the CDR3 is TGTGCCAGTAGTGCTCCGGGACATCAAGAGACCCAGTACTTC. The chain recombines TRBV19 with TRBJ2-5; a weak D match, TRBD1 (6 bases). CDR1 is LNHDA, CDR2 SQIVND, per germline (reference sequence). The CDR3 has 14 residues. V gave up 5 bases and J gave up 2 bases, with 12 bases separating them.

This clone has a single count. The CDR3 DNA reads TGTGCCAGCAAAGGCGGCCTCTCATCGTACGAGCAGTACTTC. Its translation is CASKGGLSSYEQYF. V and J are TRBV28 and TRBJ2-7; no clear D. The V end lost 7 bases, the J end lost 4 bases, and 17 bases lay between the germline ends. Germline values: CDR1 MDHEN, CDR2 SYDVKM. This CDR3 is built from 14 residues. The complete variable domain, with remaining parts taken from reference TRBV28 and TRBJ2-7, reads DVKVTQSSRYLVKRTGEKVFLECVQDMDHENMFWYRQDPGLGLRLIYFSYDVKMKEKGDIPEGYSVSREKKERFSLILESASTNQTSMYLCASKGGLSSYEQYFGPGTRLTVT.

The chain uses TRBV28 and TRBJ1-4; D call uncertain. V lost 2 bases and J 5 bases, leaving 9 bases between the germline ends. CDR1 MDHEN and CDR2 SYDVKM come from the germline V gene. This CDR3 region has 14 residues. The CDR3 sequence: CASSLRQVNEKLFF. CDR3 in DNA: TGTGCCAGCAGTTTAAGGCAGGTGAATGAAAAACTGTTTTTT.

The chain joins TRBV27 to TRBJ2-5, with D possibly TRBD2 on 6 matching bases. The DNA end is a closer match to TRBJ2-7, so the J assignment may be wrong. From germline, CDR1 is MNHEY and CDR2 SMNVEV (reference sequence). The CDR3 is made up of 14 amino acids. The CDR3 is CASSLAGPTYEQYF. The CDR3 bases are TGTGCCAGCAGTTTAGCGGGACCGACCTACGAGCAGTACTTC.

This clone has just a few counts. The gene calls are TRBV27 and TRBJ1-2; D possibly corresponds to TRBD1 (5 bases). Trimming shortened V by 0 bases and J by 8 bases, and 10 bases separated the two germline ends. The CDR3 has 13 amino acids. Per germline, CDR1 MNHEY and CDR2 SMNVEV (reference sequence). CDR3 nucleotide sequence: TGTGCCAGCAGTTTATCGTGGGGCCGAGGCTACACCTTC. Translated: CASSLSWGRGYTF.

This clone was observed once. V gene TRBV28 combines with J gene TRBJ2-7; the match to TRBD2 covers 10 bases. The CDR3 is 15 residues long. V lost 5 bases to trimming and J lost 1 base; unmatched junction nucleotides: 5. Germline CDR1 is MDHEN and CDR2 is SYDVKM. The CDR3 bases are TGTGCCAGCAGTAGCGGACTAGCGGTGTCCTACGAGCAGTACTTC. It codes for CASSSGLAVSYEQYF.

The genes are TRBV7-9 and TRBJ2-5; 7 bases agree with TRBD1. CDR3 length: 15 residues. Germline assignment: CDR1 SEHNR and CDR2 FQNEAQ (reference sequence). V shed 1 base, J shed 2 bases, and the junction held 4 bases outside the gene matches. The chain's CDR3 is CASSLDSRGQETQYF. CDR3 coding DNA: TGTGCCAGCAGCTTAGATAGCAGGGGGCAAGAGACCCAGTACTTC. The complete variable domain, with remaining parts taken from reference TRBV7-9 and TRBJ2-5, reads DTGVSQNPRHKITKRGQNVTFRCDPISEHNRLYWYRQTLGQGPEFLTYFQNEAQLEKSRLLSDRFSAERPKGSFSTLEIQRTEQGDSAMYLCASSLDSRGQETQYFGPGTRLLVL.

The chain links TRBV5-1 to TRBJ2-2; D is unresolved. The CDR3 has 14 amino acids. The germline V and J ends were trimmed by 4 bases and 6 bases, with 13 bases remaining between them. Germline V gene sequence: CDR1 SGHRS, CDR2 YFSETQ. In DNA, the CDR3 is TGCGCCAGCAGCCGCCTATTTGAGGCCGGGGAGCTGTTTTTT. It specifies CASSRLFEAGELFF.

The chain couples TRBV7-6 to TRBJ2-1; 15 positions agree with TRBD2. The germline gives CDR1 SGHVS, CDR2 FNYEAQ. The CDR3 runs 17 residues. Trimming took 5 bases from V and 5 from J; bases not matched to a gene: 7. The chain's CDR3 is CASSHTGLAGGDNEQFF. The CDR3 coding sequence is TGTGCCAGCAGCCATACGGGACTAGCGGGAGGTGACAATGAGCAGTTCTTC.

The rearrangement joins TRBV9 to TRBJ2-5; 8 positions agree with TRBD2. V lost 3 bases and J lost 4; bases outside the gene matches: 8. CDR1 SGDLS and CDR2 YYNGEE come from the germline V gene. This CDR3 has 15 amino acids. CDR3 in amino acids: CASSGGTRVIETQYF. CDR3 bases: TGTGCCAGCAGCGGAGGGACTAGAGTCATAGAGACCCAGTACTTC. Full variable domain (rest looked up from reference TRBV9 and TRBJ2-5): DSGVTQTPKHLITATGQRVTLRCSPRSGDLSVYWYQQSLDQGLQFLIQYYNGEERAKGNILERFSAQQFPDLHSELNLSSLELGDSALYFCASSGGTRVIETQYFGPGTRLLVL.

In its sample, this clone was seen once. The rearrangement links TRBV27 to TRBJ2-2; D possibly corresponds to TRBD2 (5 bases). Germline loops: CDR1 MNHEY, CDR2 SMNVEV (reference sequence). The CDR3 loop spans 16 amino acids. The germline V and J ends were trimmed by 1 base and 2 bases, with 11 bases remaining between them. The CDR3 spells CASSLFGRANTGELFF. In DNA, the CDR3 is TGTGCCAGCAGTTTATTCGGGCGGGCAAACACCGGGGAGCTGTTTTTT.

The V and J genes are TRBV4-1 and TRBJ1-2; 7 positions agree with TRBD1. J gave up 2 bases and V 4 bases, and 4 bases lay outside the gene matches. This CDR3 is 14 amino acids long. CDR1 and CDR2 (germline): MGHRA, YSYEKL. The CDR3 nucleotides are TGCGCCAGCAGCCCACAGGGGAGCAACTATGGCTACACCTTC. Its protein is CASSPQGSNYGYTF.

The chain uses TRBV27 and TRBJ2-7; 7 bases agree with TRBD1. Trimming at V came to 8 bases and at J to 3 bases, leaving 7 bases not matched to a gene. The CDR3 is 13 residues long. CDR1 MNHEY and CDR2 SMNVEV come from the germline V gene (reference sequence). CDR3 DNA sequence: TGTGCCAGCGGCCGACAGGGATACTACGAGCAGTACTTC. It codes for CASGRQGYYEQYF.

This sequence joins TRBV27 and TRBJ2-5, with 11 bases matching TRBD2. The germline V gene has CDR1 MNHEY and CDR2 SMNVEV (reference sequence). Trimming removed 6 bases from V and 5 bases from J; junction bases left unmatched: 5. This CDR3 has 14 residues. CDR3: CASSRLAGMETQYF. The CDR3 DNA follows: TGTGCCAGCAGCCGACTAGCGGGGATGGAGACCCAGTACTTC.

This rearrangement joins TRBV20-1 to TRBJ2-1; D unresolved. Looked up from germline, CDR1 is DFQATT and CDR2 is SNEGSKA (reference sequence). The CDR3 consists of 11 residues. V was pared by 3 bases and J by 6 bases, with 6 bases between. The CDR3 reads CSARGPNEQFF. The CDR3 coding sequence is TGCAGTGCTAGGGGCCCCAATGAGCAGTTCTTC.

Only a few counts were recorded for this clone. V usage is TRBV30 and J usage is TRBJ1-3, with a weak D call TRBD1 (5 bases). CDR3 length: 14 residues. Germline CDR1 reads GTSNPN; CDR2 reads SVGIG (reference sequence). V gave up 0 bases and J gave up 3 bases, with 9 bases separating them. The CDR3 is CAWSVGLGGNTIYF. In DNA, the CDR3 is TGTGCCTGGAGTGTGGGACTTGGTGGAAACACCATATATTTT.

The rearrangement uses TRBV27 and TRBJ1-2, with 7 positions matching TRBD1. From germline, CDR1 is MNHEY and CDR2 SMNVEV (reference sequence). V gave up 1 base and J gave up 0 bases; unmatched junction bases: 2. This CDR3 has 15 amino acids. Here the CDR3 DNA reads TGTGCCAGCAGTTTATATGGACAGGCTAACTATGGCTACACCTTC. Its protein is CASSLYGQANYGYTF.

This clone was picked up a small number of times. The CDR3 here is CASSAGQGHGYTF. The CDR3 DNA reads TGTGCCAGCAGCGCGGGACAGGGACATGGCTACACCTTC. The V gene is TRBV9, the J gene TRBJ1-2; 9 nucleotides agree with TRBD1. V lost 3 bases and J lost 6; bases outside the gene matches: 3. CDR3 length: 13 residues. CDR1 and CDR2 from the germline V gene are SGDLS and YYNGEE.

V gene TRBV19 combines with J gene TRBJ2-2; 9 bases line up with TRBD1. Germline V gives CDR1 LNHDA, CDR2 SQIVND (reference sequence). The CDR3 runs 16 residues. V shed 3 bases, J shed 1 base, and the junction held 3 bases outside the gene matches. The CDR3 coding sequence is TGTGCCAGTAGTATGGCGACAGGGGGGAACACCGGGGAGCTGTTTTTT. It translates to CASSMATGGNTGELFF.

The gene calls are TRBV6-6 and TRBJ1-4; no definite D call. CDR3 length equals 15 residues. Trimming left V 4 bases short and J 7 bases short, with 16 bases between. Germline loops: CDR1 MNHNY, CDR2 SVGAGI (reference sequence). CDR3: CASSSSRGVGEKLFF. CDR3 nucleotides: TGTGCCAGCAGTTCATCCCGCGGGGTTGGTGAAAAACTGTTTTTT.

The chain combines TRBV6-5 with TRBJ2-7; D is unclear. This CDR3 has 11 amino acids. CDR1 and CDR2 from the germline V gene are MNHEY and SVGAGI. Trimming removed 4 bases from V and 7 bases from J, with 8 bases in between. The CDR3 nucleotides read TGTGCCAGCAGTTTTAGTTGGGAGCAGTACTTC. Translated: CASSFSWEQYF.

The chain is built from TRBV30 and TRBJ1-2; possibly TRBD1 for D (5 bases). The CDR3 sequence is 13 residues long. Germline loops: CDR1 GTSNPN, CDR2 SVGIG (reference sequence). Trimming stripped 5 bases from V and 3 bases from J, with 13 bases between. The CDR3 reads CAWGPGDYYGYTF. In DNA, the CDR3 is TGTGCCTGGGGGCCGGGGGATTACTATGGCTACACCTTC. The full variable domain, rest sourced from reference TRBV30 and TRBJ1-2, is SQTIHQWPATLVQPVGSPLSLECTVEGTSNPNLYWYRQAAGRGLQLLFYSVGIGQISSEVPQNLSASRPQDRQFILSSKKLLLSDSGFYLCAWGPGDYYGYTFGSGTRLTVV.

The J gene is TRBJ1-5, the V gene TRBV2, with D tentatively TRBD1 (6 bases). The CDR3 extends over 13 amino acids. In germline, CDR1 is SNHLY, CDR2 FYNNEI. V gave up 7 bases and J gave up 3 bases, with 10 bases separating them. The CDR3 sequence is CASKGQLNQPQHF. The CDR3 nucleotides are TGTGCCAGCAAAGGACAGCTCAATCAGCCCCAGCATTTT.

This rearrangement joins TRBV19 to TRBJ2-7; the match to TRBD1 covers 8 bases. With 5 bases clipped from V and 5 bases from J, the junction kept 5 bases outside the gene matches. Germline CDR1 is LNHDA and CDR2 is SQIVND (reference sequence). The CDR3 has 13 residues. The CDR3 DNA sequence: TGTGCCAGTAGTTTGGACAGGGCGAACGAGCAGTACTTC. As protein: CASSLDRANEQYF.

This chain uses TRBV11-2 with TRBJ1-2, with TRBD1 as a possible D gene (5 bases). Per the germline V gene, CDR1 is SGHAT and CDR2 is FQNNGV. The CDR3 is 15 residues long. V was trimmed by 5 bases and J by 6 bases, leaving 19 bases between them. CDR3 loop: CASSPRRQGTNGYTF. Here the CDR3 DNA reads TGTGCCAGCAGCCCCCGCCGGCAGGGCACGAATGGCTACACCTTC.